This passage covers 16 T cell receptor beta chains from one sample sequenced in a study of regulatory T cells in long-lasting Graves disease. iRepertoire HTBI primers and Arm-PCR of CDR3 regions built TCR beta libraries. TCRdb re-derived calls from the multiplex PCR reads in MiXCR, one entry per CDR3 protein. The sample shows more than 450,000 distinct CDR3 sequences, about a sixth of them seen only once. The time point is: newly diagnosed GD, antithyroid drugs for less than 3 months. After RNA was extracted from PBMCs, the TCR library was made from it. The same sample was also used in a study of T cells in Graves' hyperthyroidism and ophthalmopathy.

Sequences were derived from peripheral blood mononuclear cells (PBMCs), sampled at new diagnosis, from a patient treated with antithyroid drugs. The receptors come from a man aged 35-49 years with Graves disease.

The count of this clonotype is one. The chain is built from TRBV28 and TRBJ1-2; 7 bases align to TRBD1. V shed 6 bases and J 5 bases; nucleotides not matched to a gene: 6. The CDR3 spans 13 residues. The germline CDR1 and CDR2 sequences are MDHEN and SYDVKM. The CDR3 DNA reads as TGTGCCAGCAGATACACAGGGGTATATGGCTACACCTTC. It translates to CASRYTGVYGYTF.

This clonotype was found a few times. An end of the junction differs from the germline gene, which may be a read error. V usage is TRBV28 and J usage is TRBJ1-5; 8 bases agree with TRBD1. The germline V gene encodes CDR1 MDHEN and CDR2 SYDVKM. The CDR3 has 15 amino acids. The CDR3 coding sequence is TGTGTCAGCAGTCCGCTTGGGACAGGAAGGAGACCCCAGCATTTT. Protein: CVSSPLGTGRRPQHF.

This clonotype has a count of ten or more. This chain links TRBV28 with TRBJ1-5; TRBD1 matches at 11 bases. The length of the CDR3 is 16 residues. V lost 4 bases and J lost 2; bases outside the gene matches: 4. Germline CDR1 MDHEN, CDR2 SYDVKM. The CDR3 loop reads CASSSWTGGGNQPQHF. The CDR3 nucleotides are TGTGCCAGCAGTTCCTGGACAGGGGGCGGCAATCAGCCCCAGCATTTT. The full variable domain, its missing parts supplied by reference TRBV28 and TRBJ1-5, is DVKVTQSSRYLVKRTGEKVFLECVQDMDHENMFWYRQDPGLGLRLIYFSYDVKMKEKGDIPEGYSVSREKKERFSLILESASTNQTSMYLCASSSWTGGGNQPQHFGDGTRLSIL.

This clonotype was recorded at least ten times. CDR3 loop: CASSSSRAPILNTEAFF. The CDR3 nucleotides are TGTGCCAGCAGTTCAAGCCGGGCCCCGATACTGAACACTGAAGCTTTCTTT. The chain carries TRBV12-3 or TRBV12-4 and TRBJ1-1; D ambiguous. The CDR3 consists of 17 residues. V lost 4 bases to trimming and J lost 0 bases, with 18 bases between them.

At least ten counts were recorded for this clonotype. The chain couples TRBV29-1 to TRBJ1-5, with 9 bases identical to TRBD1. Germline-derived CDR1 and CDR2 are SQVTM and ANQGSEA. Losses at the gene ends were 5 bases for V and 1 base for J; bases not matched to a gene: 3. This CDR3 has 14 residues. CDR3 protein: CSVSQGASNQPQHF. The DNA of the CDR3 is TGCAGCGTTTCACAGGGGGCCAGCAATCAGCCCCAGCATTTT. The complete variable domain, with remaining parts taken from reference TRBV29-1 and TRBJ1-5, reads SAVISQKPSRDICQRGTSLTIQCQVDSQVTMMFWYRQQPGQSLTLIATANQGSEATYESGFVIDKFPISRPNLTFSTLTVSNMSPEDSSIYLCSVSQGASNQPQHFGDGTRLSIL.

CDR3 amino acids: CASSQRGDTQYF. Here the CDR3 DNA reads TGTGCCAGCAGCCAACGAGGAGATACGCAGTATTTT. The rearrangement joins TRBV6-2 or TRBV6-3 to TRBJ2-3; no clear D. This CDR3 is 12 amino acids long. Germline lookup yields CDR1 MNHEY and CDR2 SVGEGT. Trimming removed 6 bases from V and 5 bases from J, with 9 bases in between.

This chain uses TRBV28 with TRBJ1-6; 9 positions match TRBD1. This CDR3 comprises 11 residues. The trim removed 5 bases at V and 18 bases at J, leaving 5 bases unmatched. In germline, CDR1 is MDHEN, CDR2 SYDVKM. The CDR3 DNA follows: TGTGCCAGCAGTCAGGACAGGGGTCCCCACTTT. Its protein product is CASSQDRGPHF.

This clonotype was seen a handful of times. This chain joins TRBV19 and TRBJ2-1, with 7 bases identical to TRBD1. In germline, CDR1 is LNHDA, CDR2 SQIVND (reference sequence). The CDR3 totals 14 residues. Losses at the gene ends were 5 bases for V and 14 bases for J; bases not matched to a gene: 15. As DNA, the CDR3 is TGTGCCAGTAGTGGAACGTCGGACAGGTCGGAGGAGTTCTTC. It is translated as CASSGTSDRSEEFF.

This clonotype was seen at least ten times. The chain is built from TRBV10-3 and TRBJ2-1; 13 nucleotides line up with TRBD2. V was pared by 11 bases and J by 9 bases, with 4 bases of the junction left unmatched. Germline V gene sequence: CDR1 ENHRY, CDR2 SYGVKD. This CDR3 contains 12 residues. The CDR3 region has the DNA TGTGCCGGCGGACTAGCGGGAGCTGAGCAGTTCTTC. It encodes CAGGLAGAEQFF.

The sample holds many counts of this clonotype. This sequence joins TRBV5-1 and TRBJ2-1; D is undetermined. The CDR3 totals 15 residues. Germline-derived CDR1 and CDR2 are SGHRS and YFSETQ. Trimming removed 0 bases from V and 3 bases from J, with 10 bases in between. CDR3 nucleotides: TGCGCCAGCAGCTTGGTAGGGCAGGACTACAATGAGCAGTTCTTC. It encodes CASSLVGQDYNEQFF. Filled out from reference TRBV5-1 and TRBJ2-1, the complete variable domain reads KAGVTQTPRYLIKTRGQQVTLSCSPISGHRSVSWYQQTPGQGLQFLFEYFSETQRNKGNFPGRFSGRQFSNSRSEMNVSTLELGDSALYLCASSLVGQDYNEQFFGPGTRLTVL.

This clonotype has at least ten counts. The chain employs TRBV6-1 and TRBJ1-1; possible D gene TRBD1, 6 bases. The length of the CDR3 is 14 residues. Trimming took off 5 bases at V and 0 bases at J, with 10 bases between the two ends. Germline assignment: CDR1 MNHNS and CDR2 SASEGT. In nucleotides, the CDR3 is TGTGCCAGCAGTAGGACAGACATGAACACTGAAGCTTTCTTT. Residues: CASSRTDMNTEAFF.

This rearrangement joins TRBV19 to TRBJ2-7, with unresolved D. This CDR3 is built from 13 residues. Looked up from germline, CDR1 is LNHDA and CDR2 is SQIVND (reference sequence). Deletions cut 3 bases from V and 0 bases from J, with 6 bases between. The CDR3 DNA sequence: TGTGCCAGTAGTATTCTATACTCCTACGAGCAGTACTTC. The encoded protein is CASSILYSYEQYF.

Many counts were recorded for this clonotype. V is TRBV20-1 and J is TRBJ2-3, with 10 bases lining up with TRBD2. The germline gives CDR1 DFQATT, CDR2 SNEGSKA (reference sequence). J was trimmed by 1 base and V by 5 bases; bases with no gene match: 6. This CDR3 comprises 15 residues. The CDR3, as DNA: TGCAGTGCTTATTCCGGGACTAGCGGCACAGATACGCAGTATTTT. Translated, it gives CSAYSGTSGTDTQYF.

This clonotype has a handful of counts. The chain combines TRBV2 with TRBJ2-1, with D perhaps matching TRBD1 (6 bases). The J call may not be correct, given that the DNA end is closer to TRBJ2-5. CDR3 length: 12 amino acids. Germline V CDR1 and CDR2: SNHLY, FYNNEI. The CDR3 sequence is CASEGVEETQYF. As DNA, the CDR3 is TGTGCCAGCGAGGGGGTGGAAGAGACCCAGTACTTC.

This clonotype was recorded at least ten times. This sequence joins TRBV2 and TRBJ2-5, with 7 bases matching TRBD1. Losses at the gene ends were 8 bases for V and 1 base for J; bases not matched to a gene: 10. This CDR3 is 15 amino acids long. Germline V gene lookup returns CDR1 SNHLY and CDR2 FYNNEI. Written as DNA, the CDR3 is TGTGCCAGCGGCGCCAGGGGGTTTCGCCAAGAGACCCAGTACTTC. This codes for CASGARGFRQETQYF.

The DNA of the CDR3 is TGCAGTGCTAGGCCCCGGGACTCCGTTCAGGAGACCCAGTACTTC. It is translated as CSARPRDSVQETQYF. The chain carries TRBV20-1 and TRBJ2-5, with D perhaps matching TRBD2 (6 bases). This CDR3 is built from 15 residues. Trimming took off 3 bases at V and 5 bases at J, with 19 bases between the two ends. The germline V gene encodes CDR1 DFQATT and CDR2 SNEGSKA (reference sequence).